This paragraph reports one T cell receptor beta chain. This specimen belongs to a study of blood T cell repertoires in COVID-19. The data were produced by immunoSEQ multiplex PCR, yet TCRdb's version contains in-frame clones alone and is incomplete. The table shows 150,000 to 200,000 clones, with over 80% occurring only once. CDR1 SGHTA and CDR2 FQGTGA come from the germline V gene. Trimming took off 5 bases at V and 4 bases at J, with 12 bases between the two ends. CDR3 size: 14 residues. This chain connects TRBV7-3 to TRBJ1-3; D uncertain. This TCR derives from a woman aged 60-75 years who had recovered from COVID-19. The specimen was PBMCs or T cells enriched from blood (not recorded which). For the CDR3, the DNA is TGTGCCAGCAGCCTTACGGGATCGGGAAACACCATATATTTT. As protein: CASSLTGSGNTIYF.